This TCR beta chain was recovered during a study of blood T cell repertoires in COVID-19. Study details: Samples taken during acute and convalescent COVID-19 were collected in the United States, Italy and Spain. PBMCs, B-cell-depleted T cells, or T cells provided the cDNA or gDNA that made up the material.

Unmatched junction bases numbered 10, after V lost 3 bases and J lost 6 bases. The CDR3 is 16 residues long. CDR1 SGHDT and CDR2 YYEEEE come from the germline V gene. In the source study's methods: Amplification from reference gene primers served as the basis for estimated nucleated cell counts. Measured with immunoSEQ multiplex PCR; TCRdb has only the in-frame clones, and not every one. Clone size and V and J calls were adopted from that table, with D and trimming inferred from the DNA. The data contain roughly 670,000 clones, about nine tenths of them singletons. Sequencing input: peripheral blood. The chain has TRBV5-6 and TRBJ2-7; 12 bases align to TRBD2. The clonotype comes from a woman aged 18-30 years with acute or convalescent COVID-19. CDR3 region: CASSSLAGGPWGEQYF. The CDR3 DNA reads TGTGCCAGCAGCTCTCTAGCGGGGGGGCCCTGGGGCGAGCAGTACTTC.